This TCR beta chain was captured by sequencing in a study of blood T cell repertoires in COVID-19. At the level of the study: Acute and convalescent COVID-19 specimens originated in the United States, Italy and Spain.

This CDR3 has 15 amino acids. V lost 0 bases and J 0 bases, leaving 10 bases between the germline ends. Per the germline V gene, CDR1 is SGHRS and CDR2 is YFSETQ. Per the study methods: Amplification with reference gene primers provided the estimates of nucleated cell counts. Repertoires were generated with immunoSEQ multiplex PCR, while TCRdb's copy carries only in-frame clones and drops some. Clone size and V and J calls were adopted from that table, with D and trimming inferred from the DNA. Among over 55,000 clones listed, about 73% were seen once. The clonotype originates from a woman aged 70-85 years with acute or convalescent COVID-19. Sequencing used peripheral blood. The chain joins TRBV5-1 to TRBJ2-7, with a weak D call TRBD1 (5 bases). CDR3 nucleotide sequence: TGCGCCAGCAGCTTGGAGCCAGGGTACTCCTACGAGCAGTACTTC. As protein: CASSLEPGYSYEQYF. Combining the CDR3 with reference TRBV5-1 and TRBJ2-7 gives the whole variable domain KAGVTQTPRYLIKTRGQQVTLSCSPISGHRSVSWYQQTPGQGLQFLFEYFSETQRNKGNFPGRFSGRQFSNSRSEMNVSTLELGDSALYLCASSLEPGYSYEQYFGPGTRLTVT.